The clone carrying this T cell receptor beta chain was found many times. The sample comes from a study of HIV-infected patients and healthy controls. 400 to 550 ng RNA was reverse transcribed with alpha and beta constant-region primers. Separate chain-specific third strand synthesis with multiplexing indices produced the alpha and beta libraries. Via MiXCR, TCRdb re-called the 5' RACE reads, giving one row per CDR3 protein. The table includes under 20,000 distinct CDR3 sequences, 5% to 6.5% detected once. All unsorted peripheral T cells were captured because whole blood was used without fractionation. Germline CDR1 MDHEN, CDR2 SYDVKM. This CDR3 region has 13 residues. Trimming took off 5 bases at V and 6 bases at J, with 13 bases between the two ends.

The rearrangement joins TRBV28 to TRBJ2-5; maybe TRBD1 (6 bases). The source is an adult in good health. The sequencing sample was made of blood. The CDR3 reads CASSVQGEQTQYF. Written as DNA, the CDR3 is TGTGCCAGCAGTGTACAGGGTGAGCAGACCCAGTACTTC.